The 9 T cell receptor beta chains below come from one sample, sequenced in a study of cytomegalovirus exposure and HLA in healthy donors. This PCR relied on a set of 60 Vbeta primers and 13 Jbeta primers. The protocol was immunoSEQ multiplex PCR, while the TCRdb copy is restricted to in-frame clones and leaves out a portion. The sample holds 65,000 to 85,000 clones, roughly 80% seen once. Sequenced input: PBMCs. Receptor source: a woman aged 45-65 years in good health and CMV-seronegative.

Concerning this clone itself: Other DNA sequences in the same sample also yield this CDR3. This chain joins TRBV6-1 and TRBJ1-1; D unresolved. There are 11 residues in the CDR3. V was pared by 2 bases and J by 7 bases, with 5 bases between. Looked up from germline, CDR1 is MNHNS and CDR2 is SASEGT. CDR3 residues: CASSEYSEAFF. The DNA for the CDR3 is TGTGCCAGCAGTGAATACAGTGAAGCTTTCTTT.

This sequence joins TRBV5-4 and TRBJ2-1; D perhaps matches TRBD1 (6 bases). This CDR3 has 13 amino acids. V lost 9 bases and J 6 bases, leaving 16 bases between the germline ends. From germline, CDR1 is SGHNT and CDR2 YYREEE (reference sequence). CDR3 loop: CATGRGAGNEQFF. The CDR3 DNA reads as TGTGCCACGGGCAGGGGAGCTGGCAATGAGCAGTTCTTC. The variable domain in full, completed from reference TRBV5-4 and TRBJ2-1, reads ETGVTQSPTHLIKTRGQQVTLRCSSQSGHNTVSWYQQALGQGPQFIFQYYREEENGRGNFPPRFSGLQFPNYSSELNVNALELDDSALYLCATGRGAGNEQFFGPGTRLTVL.

The chain joins TRBV11-2 to TRBJ2-5, with TRBD1 matching 8 bases. The germline gives CDR1 SGHAT, CDR2 FQNNGV. Unmatched junction bases numbered 15, after V lost 4 bases and J lost 2 bases. The CDR3 extends over 18 amino acids. CDR3 DNA: TGTGCCAGCAGCTGGACAGGGTCCCCCGGCGGATATCAAGAGACCCAGTACTTC. Translation gives CASSWTGSPGGYQETQYF.

The chain employs TRBV21-1 and TRBJ1-5. TRBV21-1 is labeled a pseudogene. There are 14 residues in the CDR3. The CDR3 spells CASSKESGVQPQHF. CDR3 nucleotide sequence: TGTGCCAGCAGCAAAGAGTCGGGGGTTCAGCCCCAGCATTTT.

Remarks on this clone: An end of the junction differs from the germline gene, which may be a read error. V and J are TRBV27 and TRBJ2-1; TRBD2 matches at 11 bases. Germline loops: CDR1 MNHEY, CDR2 SMNVEV (reference sequence). There are 16 residues in the CDR3. The CDR3 reads CASSISSGGPLNEQFF. The CDR3 region has the DNA TGTGCCAGCAGTATATCTAGCGGGGGGCCCCTAAATGAGCAGTTCTTC.

V is TRBV4-1 and J is TRBJ1-2; TRBD1 matches 8 bases. The CDR3 spans 16 residues. Germline assignment: CDR1 MGHRA and CDR2 YSYEKL. J lost 6 bases, V lost 6 bases, and 15 bases had no gene match. Here the CDR3 reads CASRFNLEDRADGYTF. CDR3 nucleotide sequence: TGCGCCAGCAGATTTAATTTAGAGGACAGGGCAGATGGCTACACCTTC.

The CDR3 protein is CASSSRTGFQETQYF. The CDR3 nucleotides read TGTGCCAGCAGCTCGAGGACAGGGTTTCAAGAGACCCAGTACTTC. The gene calls are TRBV2 and TRBJ2-5, with 8 nucleotides matching TRBD1. Germline values: CDR1 SNHLY, CDR2 FYNNEI. V lost 6 bases and J lost 2; bases outside the gene matches: 8. The CDR3 has 15 residues. The full variable domain, rest sourced from reference TRBV2 and TRBJ2-5, is EPEVTQTPSHQVTQMGQEVILRCVPISNHLYFYWYRQILGQKVEFLVSFYNNEISEKSEIFDDQFSVERPDGSNFTLKIRSTKLEDSAMYFCASSSRTGFQETQYFGPGTRLLVL.

The chain employs TRBV4-1 and TRBJ2-1, with TRBD2 matching 7 bases. The CDR3 runs 15 residues. J was trimmed by 9 bases and V by 1 base; bases with no gene match: 9. Germline V lookup: CDR1 MGHRA, CDR2 YSYEKL. In DNA form, the CDR3 reads TGCGCCAGCAGCCAAGTTGGGCGGGGGAGAAGTGAGCAGTTCTTC. It codes for CASSQVGRGRSEQFF.

This clone showed up just a few times. V usage is TRBV6-6 and J usage is TRBJ2-1; the D is unclear. This CDR3 has 11 amino acids. Trimming pared 6 bases from V and 10 bases from J, leaving 10 bases between. CDR1 and CDR2 (germline): MNHNY, SVGAGI (reference sequence). The CDR3 coding sequence is TGTGCCAGCAGCCGACTCCTAGAGCAGTTCTTC. Translating it yields CASSRLLEQFF.